The 6 T cell receptor beta chains reported below all come from one sample, sequenced in a study of sequential checkpoint blockade in melanoma. The protocol was immunoSEQ multiplex PCR, while the TCRdb copy is restricted to in-frame clones and leaves out a portion. The sample lists approximately 28,000 clones; nearly 85% were seen once. Treatment denoted: randomized to nivolumab then ipilimumab (arm A) or the reverse (arm B). Sequenced here: CD8+ T cells sorted from blood (inferred from file names), sampled from a patient given nivolumab and ipilimumab in sequence. The receptors were sampled from a human donor with melanoma.

The chain recombines TRBV28 with TRBJ2-7; 8 bases line up with TRBD2. This CDR3 has 14 residues. V gave up 8 bases and J gave up 5 bases; unmatched junction bases: 11. The germline gives CDR1 MDHEN, CDR2 SYDVKM. The CDR3 loop reads CASLLAGGTNEQYF. The DNA for the CDR3 is TGTGCCAGCCTTTTGGCGGGAGGAACCAACGAGCAGTACTTC.

The J gene is TRBJ1-2, the V gene TRBV6-5, with 8 bases that match TRBD1. The CDR3 spans 14 residues. V dropped 2 bases and J dropped 5; count of bases not matched to a gene: 4. CDR1 is MNHEY and CDR2 is SVGAGI in the germline V gene. In DNA, the CDR3 is TGTGCCAGCAGTTACGGACAGGGCTTTTATGGCTACACCTTC. Its protein product is CASSYGQGFYGYTF.

CDR3 region: CASSWDRGHTEAFF. CDR3 coding DNA: TGTGCCAGCAGCTGGGACAGGGGGCACACTGAAGCTTTCTTT. The chain employs TRBV7-9 and TRBJ1-1; 12 nucleotides align to TRBD1. Germline V CDR1 and CDR2: SEHNR, FQNEAQ (reference sequence). The trim removed 4 bases at V and 3 bases at J, leaving 0 bases unmatched. The CDR3 totals 14 residues.

This chain's CDR3 is CASSLAQGDQPQHF. The CDR3 region has the DNA TGTGCCAGCAGTTTGGCCCAGGGGGATCAGCCCCAGCATTTT. This rearrangement joins TRBV28 to TRBJ1-5, with 7 bases aligning to TRBD1. The junction had 4 bases not matched to a gene; V was cut back by 3 bases and J by 5 bases. Germline CDR1 and CDR2: MDHEN and SYDVKM. This CDR3 contains 14 residues.

The chain links TRBV27 to TRBJ1-1; a possible D gene is TRBD1 (6 bases). Trimming cost V 8 bases and J 1 base, with 11 bases left between them. Germline CDR1 is MNHEY and CDR2 is SMNVEV (reference sequence). The CDR3 runs to 13 residues. CDR3 region: CASALQGNTEAFF. For the CDR3, the DNA is TGTGCCAGCGCCCTACAGGGGAACACTGAAGCTTTCTTT.

The chain combines TRBV28 with TRBJ2-7; 7 bases agree with TRBD1. CDR3 length: 16 amino acids. Germline assignment: CDR1 MDHEN and CDR2 SYDVKM. V shed 5 bases, J shed 0 bases, and the junction held 10 bases outside the gene matches. CDR3 sequence: CASSSLEGGYSYEQYF. The CDR3 coding sequence is TGTGCCAGCAGTAGCCTGGAAGGGGGCTACTCCTACGAGCAGTACTTC.